The sequence of this T cell receptor beta chain was determined in a study of blood T cell repertoires in COVID-19. Only one count was recorded for this clone. The germline gives CDR1 MDHEN, CDR2 SYDVKM. The CDR3 length is 16 residues. The J segment lost 7 bases and the V segment lost 4 bases, leaving 10 bases of the junction unmatched. Repertoires were generated with immunoSEQ multiplex PCR, while TCRdb's copy carries only in-frame clones and drops some. This sample carries 100,000 or so clones, approximately 85% of them seen once, and the ten largest clones take about 6.5%. The chain combines TRBV28 with TRBJ1-6, with 7 bases lining up with TRBD1. The sequence came from a woman aged 60-70 years with acute or convalescent COVID-19. The sample was peripheral blood. CDR3: CASSSPGDRSNSPLHF. The CDR3 DNA follows: TGTGCCAGCAGTTCCCCCGGGGACAGATCAAATTCACCCCTCCACTTT.